The clone carrying this T cell receptor (beta chain) has a count of ten or more. This record belongs to a study of CD8+CD57+ T cells in acquired aplastic anemia. According to the study, genomic DNA was the template for TCR beta VDJ and CDR3 profiling. TCRdb analysed the reads with MiXCR anew, one entry per CDR3 protein. The data show hundreds of thousands of distinct CDR3 sequences, 65% to 75% seen once. This receptor was obtained from a human donor in good health, serving as a control. Specimen: sorted CD4+, CD8+, or CD8+CD57+ T cells (not recorded which) from PBMCs.

The CDR3 DNA sequence: TGTGCCAGTGCACCGCCCGGGACAGCAGCTAACTATGGCTACACCTTC. Residues: CASAPPGTAANYGYTF. The chain carries TRBV19 and TRBJ1-2; 7 bases are a match to TRBD1. The CDR3 loop spans 16 amino acids. The V gene end was trimmed by 8 bases and the J gene end by 0 bases; junction bases not matched to a gene: 12. Germline assignment: CDR1 LNHDA and CDR2 SQIVND (reference sequence).